The 15 T cell receptor beta chains presented below share a single source sample, sequenced in a study of radiotherapy plus CTLA-4 blockade in lung cancer. TCRdb's copy holds only in-frame clones and misses some; the assay was immunoSEQ multiplex PCR. The table lists roughly 51,000 clones, 80% to 90% of them singletons. Sequencing used peripheral blood, obtained from a patient treated with radiotherapy plus ipilimumab. The receptors shown here come from a human donor with non-small cell lung cancer that progressed on radiotherapy plus ipilimumab. Some clones in this sample may be carry-over from other donors' samples.

The sample holds one count of this clone. The same CDR3 arises from other DNA sequences in this sample as well. The J gene is TRBJ1-1, the V gene TRBV19, with 7 nucleotides matching TRBD1. V trimming: 7 bases; J trimming: 5 bases; junction bases outside the gene matches: 7. Germline V CDR1 and CDR2: LNHDA, SQIVND (reference sequence). This CDR3 region has 13 residues. Written as DNA, the CDR3 is TGTGCCAGTACTACAGGGGTGGGGACTGAAGCTTTCTTT. It translates to CASTTGVGTEAFF.

V usage is TRBV6-5 and J usage is TRBJ2-7; possible D gene TRBD2, 5 bases. This CDR3 is 14 amino acids long. The germline CDR1 and CDR2 sequences are MNHEY and SVGAGI. The V gene lost 3 bases and the J gene lost 2 bases, with 11 bases spanning the gap. Here the CDR3 reads CASSYTGSPYEQYF. The CDR3 DNA reads as TGTGCCAGCAGTTATACGGGATCACCCTACGAGCAGTACTTC.

In DNA, the CDR3 is TGTGCCAGCAGTGAAGATCATAGCAATCAGCCCCAGCATTTT. It encodes CASSEDHSNQPQHF. The chain recombines TRBV2 with TRBJ1-5; D remains unclear. The CDR3 totals 14 residues. Germline V gene data show CDR1 as SNHLY and CDR2 as FYNNEI. Trimming left V 1 base short and J 0 bases short, with 4 bases between.

The gene calls are TRBV7-8 and TRBJ1-1, with D unresolved. V gave up 1 base and J gave up 6 bases, with 6 bases separating them. This CDR3 contains 12 residues. Germline V CDR1 and CDR2: SGHVS, FQNEAQ. The CDR3 loop reads CASSLVMSEAFF. The CDR3 nucleotides are TGTGCCAGCAGCTTAGTCATGTCTGAAGCTTTCTTT.

This chain connects TRBV4-2 to TRBJ2-7, with D perhaps TRBD2 (6 bases). V was pared by 1 base and J by 2 bases, with 18 bases between. The CDR3 has 17 amino acids. Germline V gene lookup returns CDR1 LGHNA and CDR2 YNFKEQ. CDR3 sequence (DNA): TGTGCCAGCAGCCAAGGAGTCGGGAGTTTCGGGGCCTACGAGCAGTACTTC. This translates into CASSQGVGSFGAYEQYF.

The chain uses TRBV4-2 and TRBJ2-3, with 10 nucleotides matching TRBD2. There are 16 residues in the CDR3. With 3 bases clipped from V and 4 bases from J, the junction kept 7 bases outside the gene matches. Germline values: CDR1 LGHNA, CDR2 YNFKEQ. CDR3 nucleotides: TGTGCCAGCAGCCAGACCCCACTAGCGGGGCCAGATACGCAGTATTTT. Amino acid sequence: CASSQTPLAGPDTQYF.

The chain is built from TRBV7-3 and TRBJ2-1; TRBD1 matches 9 bases. V shed 5 bases and J 6 bases; nucleotides not matched to a gene: 8. Germline V gives CDR1 SGHTA, CDR2 FQGTGA. This CDR3 region has 15 residues. The CDR3 DNA reads TGTGCCAGCAGCCGGACAGGGGATCCCTTCAATGAGCAGTTCTTC. This translates into CASSRTGDPFNEQFF.

J is TRBJ2-7 and V is TRBV7-2; TRBD1 is a possible D gene (5 bases). V was trimmed by 4 bases and J by 4 bases, leaving 8 bases between them. Germline V lookup: CDR1 SGHTA, CDR2 FQGNSA. The CDR3 covers 12 residues. Written as DNA, the CDR3 is TGTGCCAGCAGCTCCCAGGGTTACGAGCAGTACTTC. Translated, it gives CASSSQGYEQYF. The full variable domain, in which reference TRBV7-2 and TRBJ2-7 provide the parts outside the CDR3, is GAGVSQSPSNKVTEKGKDVELRCDPISGHTALYWYRQSLGQGLEFLIYFQGNSAPDKSGLPSDRFSAERTGGSVSTLTIQRTQQEDSAVYLCASSSQGYEQYFGPGTRLTVT.

The V gene is TRBV10-3, the J gene TRBJ2-7, with TRBD2 identical over 7 bases. This CDR3 region has 12 residues. The germline V gene has CDR1 ENHRY and CDR2 SYGVKD. J lost 2 bases, V lost 5 bases, and 0 bases had no gene match. Here the CDR3 reads CAISSGTYEQYF. As DNA, the CDR3 is TGTGCCATCAGTAGCGGGACCTACGAGCAGTACTTC.

This sequence joins TRBV25-1 and TRBJ1-1; TRBD1 matches 8 bases. This CDR3 has 15 amino acids. V was pared by 8 bases and J by 5 bases, with 13 bases of the junction left unmatched. Per germline, CDR1 MGHDK and CDR2 SYGVNS. The CDR3 sequence is CASSIGGTGGTEAFF. CDR3 DNA: TGTGCCAGCTCAATTGGGGGTACAGGGGGTACTGAAGCTTTCTTT. The full variable domain, its missing parts supplied by reference TRBV25-1 and TRBJ1-1, is EADIYQTPRYLVIGTGKKITLECSQTMGHDKMYWYQQDPGMELHLIHYSYGVNSTEKGDLSSESTVSRIRTEHFPLTLESARPSHTSQYLCASSIGGTGGTEAFFGQGTRLTVV.

This chain links TRBV2 with TRBJ1-3, with unresolved D. Per the germline V gene, CDR1 is SNHLY and CDR2 is FYNNEI. This CDR3 spans 16 amino acids. V lost 2 bases and J 0 bases, leaving 11 bases between the germline ends. The CDR3 region is CASSELQPSSGNTIYF. CDR3 DNA sequence: TGTGCCAGCAGTGAATTACAGCCCTCCTCTGGAAACACCATATATTTT.

This clone was recorded only once. This chain links TRBV9 with TRBJ1-3; D is ambiguous. The germline V and J ends were trimmed by 2 bases and 0 bases, with 12 bases remaining between them. Germline V gives CDR1 SGDLS, CDR2 YYNGEE. This CDR3 has 16 amino acids. The CDR3: CASSVARGSSGNTIYF. The CDR3 nucleotides are TGTGCCAGCAGCGTCGCCCGGGGTTCCTCTGGAAACACCATATATTTT. Complete variable domain (other parts from reference TRBV9 and TRBJ1-3): DSGVTQTPKHLITATGQRVTLRCSPRSGDLSVYWYQQSLDQGLQFLIQYYNGEERAKGNILERFSAQQFPDLHSELNLSSLELGDSALYFCASSVARGSSGNTIYFGEGSWLTVV.

The chain recombines TRBV11-2 with TRBJ1-1; 7 nucleotides align to TRBD1. V lost 2 bases, J lost 2 bases, and 5 bases stayed unmatched. The length of the CDR3 is 15 residues. CDR1 SGHAT and CDR2 FQNNGV come from the germline V gene. CDR3 nucleotides: TGTGCCAGCAGCTTATCCGGACAGGCTAACACTGAAGCTTTCTTT. Amino acids: CASSLSGQANTEAFF. Complete variable domain (other parts from reference TRBV11-2 and TRBJ1-1): EAGVAQSPRYKIIEKRQSVAFWCNPISGHATLYWYQQILGQGPKLLIQFQNNGVVDDSQLPKDRFSAERLKGVDSTLKIQPAKLEDSAVYLCASSLSGQANTEAFFGQGTRLTVV.

The chain employs TRBV5-5 and TRBJ2-3, with TRBD2 matching over 10 bases. Trimming at V came to 4 bases and at J to 6 bases, leaving 8 bases not matched to a gene. Germline-derived CDR1 and CDR2 are SGHKS and YYEKEE (reference sequence). CDR3 size: 15 residues. The CDR3 loop reads CASSQREAGGDTQYF. CDR3 sequence (DNA): TGTGCCAGCAGCCAGAGGGAAGCGGGAGGGGATACGCAGTATTTT.

Written as DNA, the CDR3 is TGTGCCAGCAGCTTAGGAATTAGCGGGGAGCAGTTCTTC. Residues: CASSLGISGEQFF. This chain connects TRBV11-2 to TRBJ2-1; 7 nucleotides align to TRBD2. The germline gives CDR1 SGHAT, CDR2 FQNNGV. CDR3 size: 13 residues. Germline trimming cut 1 base from V and 10 bases from J; bases unmatched to any gene: 4.